The 2 T cell receptor beta chains below come from one sample, sequenced in a study of cytomegalovirus exposure and HLA in healthy donors. PCR used 60 Vbeta primers and 13 Jbeta primers. Only in-frame clones appear in the TCRdb table, and some are missing; sequencing was by immunoSEQ multiplex PCR. The sample consists of about 190,000 clones, around 80% of them appearing once. Sequenced sample: PBMCs. The receptors derive from a male donor in good health and CMV-seronegative.

This chain links TRBV28 with TRBJ2-5; D is undetermined. The V gene lost 5 bases and the J gene lost 4 bases, with 8 bases spanning the gap. CDR3 length: 12 amino acids. The germline CDR1 and CDR2 sequences are MDHEN and SYDVKM. CDR3 nucleotide sequence: TGTGCCAGCAGTCCCCCTCTAGAGACCCAGTACTTC. Its translation is CASSPPLETQYF.

In this sample, this clone turned up once. The V call is TRBV5-4, the J call TRBJ2-5, with TRBD2 matching 10 bases. Trimming cost V 4 bases and J 0 bases; bases outside gene matches: 6. The CDR3 spans 16 residues. Germline CDR1 SGHNT, CDR2 YYREEE (reference sequence). CDR3 amino acids: CASSRTSGMYQETQYF. The DNA for the CDR3 is TGTGCCAGCAGCCGGACTAGCGGCATGTACCAAGAGACCCAGTACTTC.